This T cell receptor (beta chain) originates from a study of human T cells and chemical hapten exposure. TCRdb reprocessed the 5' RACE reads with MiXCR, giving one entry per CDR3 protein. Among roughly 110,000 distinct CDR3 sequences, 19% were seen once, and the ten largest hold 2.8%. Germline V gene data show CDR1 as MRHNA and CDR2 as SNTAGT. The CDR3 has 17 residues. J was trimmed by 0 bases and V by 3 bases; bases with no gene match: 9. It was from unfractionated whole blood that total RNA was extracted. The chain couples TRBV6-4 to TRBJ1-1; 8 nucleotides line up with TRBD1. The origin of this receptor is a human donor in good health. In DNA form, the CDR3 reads TGTGCCAGCAGTGAAAAATGGGCAGGGGGCATGAACACTGAAGCTTTCTTT. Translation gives CASSEKWAGGMNTEAFF.